The clone carrying this T cell receptor (beta chain) turned up a few times. The data belong to a study of regulatory T cells in long-lasting Graves disease. The V gene's germline CDR1 is LGHDT and CDR2 YNNKEL (reference sequence). The CDR3 loop spans 15 amino acids. Trimming removed 0 bases from V and 6 bases from J; junction bases left unmatched: 4. CDR3 regions were amplified by Arm-PCR using iRepertoire HTBI primers to build TCR beta libraries. Using its own MiXCR run on the multiplex PCR reads, TCRdb lists one record per CDR3 protein. The data contain approximately 290,000 distinct CDR3 sequences, 20% to 25% of them singletons. Time point described: persistent/refractory GD, antithyroid drugs over 5 years with positive TRAb. RNA from PBMCs was the source of the TCR library.

This receptor was identified in a female donor with Graves disease. The J gene is TRBJ2-5, the V gene TRBV3-1, with 10 bases lining up with TRBD1. The specimen was peripheral blood mononuclear cells (PBMCs), collected when the disease was refractory, from a patient treated with antithyroid drugs. CDR3 nucleotides: TGTGCCAGCAGCCAAGACGCGGACAGGGGGAAGACCCAGTACTTC. Translated, it gives CASSQDADRGKTQYF.